The sequence of this T cell receptor (beta chain) was determined in a study of shared clonotypes between healthy human individuals. Study details: The donor group consisted of a couple of women and a few men, aged 18 to 49.

This CDR3 is built from 12 residues. The V gene's germline CDR1 is SGHTA and CDR2 FQGTGA. Germline trimming cut 5 bases from V and 10 bases from J; bases unmatched to any gene: 4. Several immunoSEQ plates held equal portions of the genomic DNA taken from each subset. Study processing details: ImmunoSEQ sequences covered only the junction and lacked quality scores; filtering therefore differed. Only in-frame clones appear in the TCRdb table, and some are missing; sequencing was by immunoSEQ multiplex PCR. That table gives V, J and clone size, and the DNA gave D and trimming. Here the sample spans a few million clones, 95% being singletons.

The specimen was naive CD4+ T cells sorted from blood. Described subset: CD45RA+ positively selected. This sequence was found in a man younger than 35 in good health. The chain links TRBV7-3 to TRBJ2-1; 8 positions match TRBD1. The CDR3 reads CASSPGQGEQFF. The CDR3 DNA follows: TGTGCCAGCAGCCCCGGACAGGGAGAGCAGTTCTTC. Using reference TRBV7-3 and TRBJ2-1 for the parts outside the CDR3, the full variable domain is GAGVSQTPSNKVTEKGKYVELRCDPISGHTALYWYRQSLGQGPEFLIYFQGTGAADDSGLPNDRFFAVRPEGSVSTLKIQRTERGDSAVYLCASSPGQGEQFFGPGTRLTVL.